The clone carrying this TCR beta chain was seen ten or more times. As yet, its antigen is unknown. V shed 4 bases, J shed 4 bases, and the junction held 11 bases outside the gene matches. Per the germline V gene, CDR1 is SGHRS and CDR2 is YFSETQ. CDR3 length: 16 residues. These data belong to a study of identical twins. MiXCR, run by TCRdb on the 5' RACE reads, gives a single entry per CDR3 protein. Among fewer than 650,000 distinct CDR3 sequences, about 7% were seen once, and the ten largest hold about 1.5%. Broader study findings: There was more out-of-frame TCR alpha sharing in monozygotic twins than models estimated. Alpha sequences that were out-of-frame and twin-shared showed an excess of low generation probability.

This sample also belongs to another study, concerning yellow fever vaccine responses in identical twins.

The chain employs TRBV5-1 and TRBJ2-1; TRBD2 aligns across 7 bases. Sample: PBMCs. This TCR came from a woman younger than 30 in good health. In nucleotides, the CDR3 is TGCGCCAGCAGCCCGGCGGCGGGGCGGGGGTACAATGAGCAGTTCTTC. Encoded protein: CASSPAAGRGYNEQFF.